These 23 T cell receptor beta chains were sequenced from one sample in a study of blood T cell repertoires in COVID-19. Some clones are missing from TCRdb's copy, which holds only in-frame ones; the method was immunoSEQ multiplex PCR. The sample includes approximately 260,000 clones, about nine tenths of them seen just once. The sequenced material came from peripheral blood. The receptors come from a man in his fifties with acute or convalescent COVID-19.

V is TRBV2 and J is TRBJ1-6, with D tentatively TRBD1 (5 bases). The V end lost 4 bases, the J end lost 14 bases, and 15 bases lay between the germline ends. CDR1 and CDR2 (germline): SNHLY, FYNNEI. This CDR3 region has 13 residues. The CDR3 sequence: CASSGQGITALHF. CDR3 bases: TGTGCCAGCAGTGGGCAGGGAATAACGGCCCTCCACTTT.

The chain has TRBV7-2 and TRBJ1-2, with 7 bases fitting TRBD1. The V and J ends lost 5 bases and 8 bases, in that order; junction bases with no gene match: 11. This CDR3 comprises 14 residues. Germline values: CDR1 SGHTA, CDR2 FQGNSA. The CDR3 here is CASSPRQGGAGYTF. Here the CDR3 DNA reads TGTGCCAGCAGCCCGAGACAGGGAGGTGCGGGCTACACCTTC.

The rearrangement links TRBV5-1 to TRBJ2-3; 7 bases map to TRBD1. The CDR3 has 18 amino acids. The germline CDR1 and CDR2 sequences are SGHRS and YFSETQ. J gave up 2 bases and V 0 bases, and 12 bases lay outside the gene matches. CDR3 coding DNA: TGCGCCAGCAGCTTGGCCCCGGGACAGTCCCTCATCACAGATACGCAGTATTTT. Protein sequence: CASSLAPGQSLITDTQYF. The full variable domain, in which reference TRBV5-1 and TRBJ2-3 provide the parts outside the CDR3, is KAGVTQTPRYLIKTRGQQVTLSCSPISGHRSVSWYQQTPGQGLQFLFEYFSETQRNKGNFPGRFSGRQFSNSRSEMNVSTLELGDSALYLCASSLAPGQSLITDTQYFGPGTRLTVL.

V is TRBV30 and J is TRBJ2-3, with 9 nucleotides matching TRBD2. CDR1 and CDR2 from the germline V gene are GTSNPN and SVGIG (reference sequence). Trimming cost V 3 bases and J 6 bases; bases outside gene matches: 4. This CDR3 is 13 amino acids long. This CDR3 reads CAWRSGGWDTQYF. In DNA form, the CDR3 reads TGTGCCTGGAGGAGCGGGGGGTGGGATACGCAGTATTTT.

The chain has TRBV27 and TRBJ1-6; D is possibly TRBD1 (5 bases). The germline V and J ends were trimmed by 0 bases and 10 bases, with 10 bases remaining between them. CDR1 is MNHEY and CDR2 is SMNVEV in the germline V gene (reference sequence). The CDR3 sequence is 14 residues long. The CDR3 region is CASSLSWGGSPLHF. The CDR3 nucleotides are TGTGCCAGCAGTTTATCGTGGGGGGGATCACCCCTCCACTTT.

The V and J genes are TRBV27 and TRBJ2-1, with a possible D match to TRBD1 (6 bases). The ends were cut back, 1 base at V and 4 bases at J, with 11 bases in the middle. This CDR3 is 15 amino acids long. Looked up from germline, CDR1 is MNHEY and CDR2 is SMNVEV (reference sequence). The CDR3 nucleotides are TGTGCCAGCAGTTTATTTAGGACAGCTTACAATGAGCAGTTCTTC. Its protein is CASSLFRTAYNEQFF.

The chain links TRBV4-1 to TRBJ1-5; perhaps TRBD1 as D (5 bases). Trimming stripped 4 bases from V and 5 bases from J, with 12 bases between. Germline loops: CDR1 MGHRA, CDR2 YSYEKL. This CDR3 has 14 amino acids. This chain's CDR3 is CASSRGGVDQPQHF. DNA of the CDR3: TGCGCCAGCAGCCGTGGAGGGGTCGATCAGCCCCAGCATTTT.

Comments on this clone: Distinct nucleotide sequences in the sample also encode this CDR3. The rearrangement links TRBV12-3 or TRBV12-4 to TRBJ2-7; a possible D gene is TRBD1 (5 bases). CDR3 length: 13 residues. Between the trimmed V and J ends, which lost 6 bases and 3 bases, there was a span of 12 bases. The CDR3 nucleotides are TGTGCCAGCAGCTCCTTAAGGGGCTACGAGCAGTACTTC. It translates to CASSSLRGYEQYF.

This chain links TRBV5-1 with TRBJ1-1; D is perhaps TRBD1 (6 bases). Trimming took off 2 bases at V and 3 bases at J, with 17 bases between the two ends. Germline V gene data show CDR1 as SGHRS and CDR2 as YFSETQ. The CDR3 loop spans 16 amino acids. As DNA, the CDR3 is TGCGCCAGCAGCTTCCTGGCGGGGGGCGCGGACACTGAAGCTTTCTTT. This codes for CASSFLAGGADTEAFF.

The chain couples TRBV5-1 to TRBJ2-7, with 8 bases that match TRBD1. The CDR3 is 17 amino acids. V dropped 2 bases and J dropped 4; count of bases not matched to a gene: 14. Germline CDR1 reads SGHRS; CDR2 reads YFSETQ. CDR3 coding DNA: TGCGCCAGCAGCTTTCCCCGGACAGGGAAGATAACTTACGAGCAGTACTTC. It specifies CASSFPRTGKITYEQYF.

This sequence joins TRBV13 and TRBJ1-6; 10 bases align to TRBD1. CDR1 and CDR2 (germline): PRHDT, FYEKMQ (reference sequence). CDR3 length: 16 amino acids. The trim removed 5 bases at V and 4 bases at J, leaving 5 bases unmatched. The CDR3 sequence is CASSIRTGGYNSPLHF. The CDR3 bases are TGTGCCAGCAGCATTAGGACAGGGGGGTATAATTCACCCCTCCACTTT. Full variable domain (missing parts from reference TRBV13 and TRBJ1-6): AAGVIQSPRHLIKEKRETATLKCYPIPRHDTVYWYQQGPGQDPQFLISFYEKMQSDKGSIPDRFSAQQFSDYHSELNMSSLELGDSALYFCASSIRTGGYNSPLHFGNGTRLTVT.

The CDR3 loop is CASSEIGGGIQETQYF. The DNA for the CDR3 is TGTGCCAGCAGTGAAATAGGGGGGGGGATACAAGAGACCCAGTACTTC. The chain recombines TRBV2 with TRBJ2-5; tentatively, D is TRBD2 (7 bases). Per germline, CDR1 SNHLY and CDR2 FYNNEI. The CDR3 is 16 residues long. V was pared by 2 bases and J by 2 bases, with 15 bases between.

J is TRBJ2-5 and V is TRBV5-1, with D unclear. There are 14 residues in the CDR3. Germline V gene data show CDR1 as SGHRS and CDR2 as YFSETQ. V lost 0 bases to trimming and J lost 2 bases, with 8 bases between them. The CDR3 sequence: CASSLGTRQETQYF. The DNA for the CDR3 is TGCGCCAGCAGCTTGGGAACGCGGCAAGAGACCCAGTACTTC.

The J gene is TRBJ1-1, the V gene TRBV18, with 7 bases fitting TRBD1. CDR3 length equals 14 residues. V shed 5 bases, J shed 1 base, and the junction held 4 bases outside the gene matches. Germline CDR1 and CDR2: KGHSH and LQKENI. The DNA of the CDR3 is TGTGCCAGCTCAGCGACAGGGTCGAACACTGAAGCTTTCTTT. Residues: CASSATGSNTEAFF.

The chain couples TRBV24-1 to TRBJ2-3; 7 nucleotides match TRBD1. The J segment lost 6 bases and the V segment lost 5 bases, leaving 10 bases of the junction unmatched. The CDR3 is made up of 15 amino acids. Germline values: CDR1 KGHDR, CDR2 SFDVKD. The CDR3 bases are TGTGCCACCAGTGGAATAGGGACAGTTGGGGATACGCAGTATTTT. Its protein is CATSGIGTVGDTQYF.

The chain links TRBV10-3 to TRBJ1-2; D uncertain. The CDR3 spans 14 residues. Germline V gives CDR1 ENHRY, CDR2 SYGVKD. Trimming removed 7 bases at V and 8 bases at J, with 20 bases between. Here the CDR3 reads CAINQDGGLRGYTF. The CDR3 nucleotides read TGTGCCATCAACCAGGACGGAGGCTTACGAGGCTACACCTTC.

The chain is built from TRBV11-2 and TRBJ2-2; 11 nucleotides line up with TRBD2. From germline, CDR1 is SGHAT and CDR2 FQNNGV. The CDR3 consists of 19 residues. V gave up 4 bases and J gave up 5 bases; unmatched junction bases: 15. CDR3 amino acids: CASSSPGLAAPRGTGELFF. The CDR3 nucleotides are TGTGCCAGCAGCTCACCGGGACTAGCGGCGCCAAGGGGGACCGGGGAGCTGTTTTTT.

This clone was observed once. The V and J genes are TRBV10-1 and TRBJ2-2; D gene unclear. Per the germline V gene, CDR1 is WNHNN and CDR2 is SYGVQD (reference sequence). Between the trimmed V and J ends, which lost 5 bases and 10 bases, there was a span of 17 bases. The CDR3 totals 14 residues. CDR3 region: CASSPDTRFQELFF. The CDR3 region has the DNA TGCGCCAGCAGTCCAGATACCCGATTCCAGGAGCTGTTTTTT.

This chain uses TRBV6-5 with TRBJ2-7, with 11 bases matching TRBD2. CDR3 length: 15 amino acids. Germline V CDR1 and CDR2: MNHEY, SVGAGI. Trimming cost V 8 bases and J 0 bases; bases outside gene matches: 6. The CDR3 sequence is CASRRGTSGSYEQYF. CDR3 nucleotides: TGTGCCAGCCGAAGGGGGACTAGCGGCTCCTACGAGCAGTACTTC.

This clone was counted at least ten times. CDR3 in DNA: TGTGCCAGCACCCTTACCACAGGGGCCTATGGCTACACCTTC. Amino acid sequence: CASTLTTGAYGYTF. The V and J genes are TRBV7-2 and TRBJ1-2; the match to TRBD1 covers 7 bases. From germline, CDR1 is SGHTA and CDR2 FQGNSA. Trimming removed 7 bases from V and 4 bases from J; junction bases left unmatched: 9. This CDR3 region has 14 residues.

The V and J genes are TRBV28 and TRBJ2-5; TRBD2 is a possible D gene (6 bases). This CDR3 is built from 13 residues. The germline V gene encodes CDR1 MDHEN and CDR2 SYDVKM. The V and J ends lost 7 bases and 3 bases respectively, with 12 bases between them. The CDR3 protein is CASTQWGEETQYF. CDR3 DNA: TGTGCCAGCACCCAATGGGGGGAAGAGACCCAGTACTTC.

This clone came up many times. CDR3 sequence (DNA): TGTGCCAGCAGCCCCTCGGACAGGGTTGAATATGGCTACACCTTC. It yields the protein CASSPSDRVEYGYTF. The J gene is TRBJ1-2, the V gene TRBV9; TRBD1 agrees at 8 bases. The germline V gene encodes CDR1 SGDLS and CDR2 YYNGEE. V lost 4 bases and J lost 5; bases outside the gene matches: 10. CDR3 size: 15 residues. Combining the CDR3 with reference TRBV9 and TRBJ1-2 gives the whole variable domain DSGVTQTPKHLITATGQRVTLRCSPRSGDLSVYWYQQSLDQGLQFLIQYYNGEERAKGNILERFSAQQFPDLHSELNLSSLELGDSALYFCASSPSDRVEYGYTFGSGTRLTVV.

As for this clone: This sample also contains other DNA sequences that code for the same CDR3. J is TRBJ2-7 and V is TRBV20-1; D ambiguous. CDR1 is DFQATT, CDR2 SNEGSKA, per germline (reference sequence). The CDR3 covers 12 residues. The V and J ends lost 3 bases and 3 bases respectively, with 9 bases between them. The CDR3 coding sequence is TGCAGTGCTAGTGCAGGTAGCTACGAGCAGTACTTC. Protein product: CSASAGSYEQYF.